This TCR beta chain was captured by sequencing in a study of CD8 T cells in Susac syndrome. CD8+ and CD4+ T cells taken from blood had their TCR beta sequenced. The multiple sclerosis controls were treatment-naive patients, and their relapsing-remitting disease was stable or active. Negative isolation yielded CD8+ and CD4+ T cells; FACS enriched TEMRA cells. An input of about 0.45 to 1 ug of RNA was subjected to reverse transcription using random hexamers. TCRdb processed the immunoSEQ multiplex PCR reads anew with MiXCR; each CDR3 protein has one entry. The sample holds 100,000 to 150,000 distinct CDR3 sequences, just over 90% seen once. Germline CDR1 is MNHEY and CDR2 is SMNVEV (reference sequence). The CDR3 extends over 13 amino acids. With 6 bases clipped from V and 3 bases from J, the junction kept 2 bases outside the gene matches. This clonotype showed up just a few times.

The J gene is TRBJ2-1, the V gene TRBV27; 7 nucleotides line up with TRBD1. This receptor was taken from a human donor with multiple sclerosis. The sequenced material came from CD8+ T cells from PBMCs. The chain's CDR3 is CASSWDSYNEQFF. DNA for the CDR3: TGTGCCAGCAGCTGGGACAGCTACAATGAGCAGTTCTTC.